Sequencing of this TCR beta chain was carried out in a study of Graves' ophthalmopathy and Graves' hyperthyroidism. Whole-study results and caveats: The model reached just under 71% sensitivity and 72.22% specificity for predicting ophthalmopathy progression.

About this clonotype itself: No antigen is known for it. This could be a read error, since a much larger clone is one nucleotide away.

Using RNA transcripts, the TCR beta CDR3 regions were amplified. First-round RT-PCR with HTBI primers preceded a second-round multiplex PCR. A single record per CDR3 protein comes from TCRdb applying MiXCR to the multiplex PCR reads. This sample has roughly 1.1 million distinct CDR3 sequences, with roughly two fifths found just once. Germline CDR1 is SEHNR and CDR2 is FQNEAQ (reference sequence). The CDR3 loop spans 14 amino acids. The V end lost 1 base, the J end lost 8 bases, and 15 bases lay between the germline ends. Clinical symptoms and serum thyroxine were used for diagnosis; TRAb, thyroid ultrasound and orbital computed tomography were also relied on.

J is TRBJ2-7 and V is TRBV7-9; TRBD1 is a possible D gene (5 bases). The clonotype comes from an adult man with Graves' hyperthyroidism. Material: peripheral blood or thyroid tissue (not recorded which). DNA of the CDR3: TGTGCCAGCAGCTTAGGGGCAGGGAAGTACAAGCAGTACTTC. Translated, it gives CASSLGAGKYKQYF.